This TCR beta chain comes out of a study of regulatory T cells in long-lasting Graves disease. Study-level findings and limits: TRBV28, TRBJ1-2 and TRBJ2-5 were favored in persistent disease.

As for time point: newly diagnosed GD, antithyroid drugs for less than 3 months. Researchers made the TCR library from RNA that was extracted from PBMCs. This clonotype was counted many times. The target antigen is unknown. In building TCR beta libraries, iRepertoire HTBI primers were used together with Arm-PCR of CDR3 regions. TCRdb itself ran the multiplex PCR reads through MiXCR, one entry per CDR3 protein. The sample has roughly 220,000 distinct CDR3 sequences, around 16% seen once. The CDR3 covers 13 residues. V was pared by 5 bases and J by 5 bases, with 12 bases between. This chain joins TRBV12-3 or TRBV12-4 and TRBJ1-2; tentative D call: TRBD1 (6 bases). The clonotype comes from a female donor with Graves disease. Sequencing used peripheral blood mononuclear cells (PBMCs), obtained at new diagnosis, from a patient treated with antithyroid drugs. In nucleotides, the CDR3 is TGTGCCAGCAGTATACCCGGACAGTATGGCTACACCTTC. It specifies CASSIPGQYGYTF.